This T cell receptor (beta chain) was sequenced during a study of blood T cell repertoires in COVID-19 (TCRdb year 2020). For the study in its entirety: The collaborator samples originated in the United States, Italy and Spain and spanned the acute and convalescent phases of COVID-19. The prospective study material was composed of cDNA or gDNA derived from T cells, B-cell-depleted T cells, or PBMCs. Subjects who had been exposed to COVID-19, were actively infected with it, or had recovered from it provided the deeply sampled blood TCRbeta repertoires that made up the dataset. A freely available public database, intended as a resource for researchers studying the immune response to SARS-CoV-2, is where the repertoires were released. Samples were obtained from the ongoing ImmuneRACE study (first 160 participants) and from some 1,300 subjects provided by 6 global collaborators. The sample metadata nearly always contained a de-identified subject ID, COVID-19 status, age in years and sex. Where available, HLA class I and class II types were obtained from metadata supplied by the sample provider rather than from assay-based typing.

At one collaborating source in Seattle, patients were enrolled during active infection and were followed longitudinally through the course of disease. Collaborating institutions collected whole blood in K2EDTA tubes following their own protocols. For TCRbeta analysis, collaborator samples were shipped as frozen whole blood, as isolated PBMCs, or as DNA extracted from either sample type. The full study reports these points: The amount of clinical and demographic metadata varied by source and participant and was provided uncurated.

The immunoSEQ Assay, a bias-controlled multiplex PCR, was used to amplify TCRbeta CDR3 regions from genomic DNA. As for how the authors treated the data: Nucleated cell counts per sample were estimated from amplification of reference gene primers within the assay. To quantify the absolute abundance of each unique TCRbeta CDR3 rearrangement, sequence reads were collapsed and filtered. Productive Simpson clonality was computed per sample as the square root of Simpson's diversity index over productive rearrangements. This is the immuneACCESS table as TCRdb keeps it, with only in-frame sequences that have V and J called. A part of the clones is gone; compared with another copy, unresolved V genes explain less than half, and the rest is unexplained. V, J and clone size are those of that table, while D and trimming were read from the DNA. This sample gives about 370,000 clones in total; approximately 88% of them show up just once. Around 3% of the sample is held by the ten biggest clonotypes.

After removal of 3 bases from V and 9 bases from J, the junction retains 8 bases not matched to a gene. The germline V gene sets CDR1 to SQVTM and CDR2 to ANQGSEA. The cysteine opens and the phenylalanine closes a CDR3 of 13 amino acids. The retained sequence is limited to the CDR3, 39 bases, with the frame set at the first base. Remarks on this clone: What this receptor recognizes is not known. Base qualities were left out, and no much larger clone turns up one base away.

This receptor was identified in a woman younger than 45 with COVID-19, enrolled during active disease. Recombination connected TRBV29-1 to TRBJ2-1, with 7 bases matching TRBD1. The sequenced material came from peripheral blood. CDR3 protein: CSVDWTGWREQFF. The base sequence is TGCAGCGTTGACTGGACAGGATGGCGTGAGCAGTTCTTC.